Listed below are T cell receptor beta chains from one sample, sequenced in a study of Ad26.COV2.S vaccination and SARS-CoV-2 variants. Assay used: immunoSEQ multiplex PCR; TCRdb lists only in-frame clones, some missing. The table records roughly 380,000 clones, approximately 81% of them present only once. Sequenced here: peripheral blood, sampled in a trial of Ad26.COV2.S vaccine versus placebo. The receptors were gathered from a person between 18 and 59 years old who received the Ad26.COV2.S COVID-19 vaccine or a placebo. Each CDR3 is given with its conserved first and last residue. Each record gives: D gene, clone size, V gene, J gene, CDR3 DNA, CDR3 protein. A D gene is named only where the DNA matches it firmly. Clone size is not always given. Where it is, it says once, few, many or a class for expanded clones.

TRBD1,.,TRBV9,TRBJ2-5,TGTGCCAGCAGCGTAGAGGACAGGAGAGGAGAGACCCAGTACTTC,CASSVEDRRGETQYF
TRBD2,.,TRBV6-2/TRBV6-3,TRBJ2-2,TGTGCCAGCAGTTACCTAGCGGGAGGGACCACCGGGGAGCTGTTTTTT,CASSYLAGGTTGELFF
.,.,TRBV4-1,TRBJ2-2,TGCGCCAGCAGCCGCCTACGGGGGTCCGGGGAGCTGTTTTTT,CASSRLRGSGELFF
.,once,TRBV19,TRBJ1-5,TGTGCCAGTAGTACGGGGTGGGGCGCCGGCAATCAGCCCCAGCATTTT,CASSTGWGAGNQPQHF
.,.,TRBV5-1,TRBJ1-1,TGCGCCAGCTCCATGGCCCGGAACACTGAAGCTTTCTTT,CASSMARNTEAFF
.,.,TRBV7-9,TRBJ1-6,TGTGCCAGCAGCGTCCGGGACACTCGAGTTTACTCCTATAATTCACCCCTCCACTTT,CASSVRDTRVYSYNSPLHF
.,.,TRBV27,TRBJ1-5,TGTGCCAGCATTCAACCCGGGACCCCGATTTATAGCAATCAGCCCCAGCATTTT,CASIQPGTPIYSNQPQHF
.,.,TRBV6-5,TRBJ1-1,TGTGCCAGCAGTTCCCTGCCTCATGGTGAAGCTTTCTTT,CASSSLPHGEAFF
.,.,TRBV9,TRBJ1-1,TGTGCCAGCAGCGAGGGGGATAGTAATTTCGCTGAAGCTTTCTTT,CASSEGDSNFAEAFF
.,.,TRBV2,TRBJ2-1,TGTGCCAGCACCGAACAGGGAGGCTCCTACAATGAGCAGTTCTTC,CASTEQGGSYNEQFF
.,.,TRBV5-4,TRBJ2-1,TGTGCCAGCAGCTCCGGGGTGGGACAAGAGCAGTTCTTC,CASSSGVGQEQFF
TRBD2,.,TRBV11-2,TRBJ2-7,TGTGCCAGCAGCCCGACCCAACTAGCGGGGGGGCAGAAGGAGCAGTACTTC,CASSPTQLAGGQKEQYF
TRBD1,few,TRBV6-4,TRBJ2-3,TGTGCCAGCAGCACAGGGGTTGATTCGGATACGCAGTATTTT,CASSTGVDSDTQYF
.,.,TRBV27,TRBJ2-7,TGTGCCAGCAGTCCTCTCCACAGGGGGGGAATCTACGAGCAGTACTTC,CASSPLHRGGIYEQYF
.,.,TRBV24-1,TRBJ2-1,TGTGCCACCAGTGACTATTACAATGAGCAGTTCTTC,CATSDYYNEQFF
.,.,TRBV29-1,TRBJ2-5,TGCAGCGTTGAATTACAGGTGGGCCAACAAGAGACCCAGTACTTC,CSVELQVGQQETQYF
.,.,TRBV6-6,TRBJ1-6,TGTGCCAGCAGTTACCCATCCACGGGGCGTGGCTCACCCCTCCACTTT,CASSYPSTGRGSPLHF
TRBD1,once,TRBV5-4,TRBJ2-7,TGTGCCAGCAGCTTGGGGGACAGAAAATACGAGCAGTACTTC,CASSLGDRKYEQYF
TRBD1,.,TRBV7-2,TRBJ2-5,TGTGCCAGCAGCTTTACCGGGACAGAAGAGACCCAGTACTTC,CASSFTGTEETQYF
TRBD1,.,TRBV6-2/TRBV6-3,TRBJ2-7,TGTGCCAGCAGTTACTCGAAACCCCGGGACAGGGGGTCCCTGAAGTCCTACGAGCAGTACTTC,CASSYSKPRDRGSLKSYEQYF
TRBD1,.,TRBV7-9,TRBJ2-7,TGTGCCAGCAGCCCCCCACTGACAGGGAAAGTCTACGAGCAGTACTTC,CASSPPLTGKVYEQYF
.,once,TRBV3-1/TRBV3-2,TRBJ1-4,TGTGCCAGCAGCCAAGGGAAGGGAACTGAAAAACTGTTTTTT,CASSQGKGTEKLFF
.,.,TRBV12-3/TRBV12-4,TRBJ2-3,TGTGCCAGCAGTGGCAATCGGCGAGATACGCAGTATTTT,CASSGNRRDTQYF
TRBD1,few,TRBV9,TRBJ2-1,TGTGCCAGCAGCTCCGGGACAGGACACTACAATGAGCAGTTCTTC,CASSSGTGHYNEQFF
.,.,TRBV5-1,TRBJ2-1,TGCGCCAGCAGCTTGGCGGGACACAACAATGAGCAGTTCTTC,CASSLAGHNNEQFF
TRBD1,.,TRBV6-6,TRBJ2-1,TGTGCCAGCAGTTACTCTGGGACAGGTGGTAATGAGCAGTTCTTC,CASSYSGTGGNEQFF
.,.,TRBV5-1,TRBJ2-5,TGCGCCAGCAGCTTGGAGACCCAGTACTTC,CASSLETQYF
.,.,TRBV15,TRBJ1-1,TGTGCCACCAGCAGGTCCATCCCGAACACTGAAGCTTTCTTT,CATSRSIPNTEAFF
.,.,TRBV7-8,TRBJ2-1,TGTGCCAGCAGCTTAGCGCTAACAGCGAACTACAATGAGCAGTTCTTC,CASSLALTANYNEQFF
.,.,TRBV4-3,TRBJ2-5,TGCGCCAGCAGCCAAGCGTTGGCTAGCGATGAGACCCAGTACTTC,CASSQALASDETQYF
TRBD2,.,TRBV10-1,TRBJ2-1,TGCGCCAGCAGTGATTTGGCGGGAGGACGGGATGAGCAGTTCTTC,CASSDLAGGRDEQFF
TRBD2,.,TRBV20-1,TRBJ2-7,TGCAGTGCTTGTGATAGCGGGCACTCCTACGAGCAGTACTTC,CSACDSGHSYEQYF
.,.,TRBV5-1,TRBJ2-3,TGCGCCAGCAGCTTGGCCAGGGCGGGCACAGATACGCAGTATTTT,CASSLARAGTDTQYF
.,.,TRBV5-6,TRBJ2-3,TGTGCCAGCAGCCCACTTGACAGGAGAGCCGGAAGGGGCACAGATACGCAGTATTTT,CASSPLDRRAGRGTDTQYF
.,.,TRBV6-2/TRBV6-3,TRBJ2-7,TGTGCCAGCAGTTCTCAACTAACCACCTACGAGCAGTACTTC,CASSSQLTTYEQYF
.,.,TRBV21-1,TRBJ2-7,TGTGCCAGCAGCAAAGATTTTTTAGGGGCACGCTACGAGCAGTACTTC,CASSKDFLGARYEQYF
.,.,TRBV18,TRBJ1-6,TGTGCCAGCTCAGAAACAGGGTACAATTCACCCCTCCACTTT,CASSETGYNSPLHF
.,.,TRBV18,TRBJ2-2,TGTGCCAGCTCACCTGCCGGCGGGTTCACCGGGGAGCTGTTTTTT,CASSPAGGFTGELFF
.,.,TRBV15,TRBJ1-1,TGTGCCACCAGGGGGCGGGGAACTGAAGCTTTCTTT,CATRGRGTEAFF